The 20 T cell receptor beta chains presented below share a single source sample, sequenced in a study of OX40 agonist ivuxolimab in advanced cancers. Libraries were built with the immunoSEQ multiplex PCR assay. The source is immuneACCESS, and TCRdb retained only in-frame sequences with V and J called. Part of the clones is not carried over; for the studies checked, unresolved V genes explain less than half of this, and the remainder is unexplained. This sample has about 62,000 clones in its table, and more than 65% of those were observed once. Approximately 10% of the sample goes to the ten largest clones. The material sequenced was CD4+ or CD8+ T cells sorted from blood, taken in a trial of the OX40 agonist ivuxolimab. The receptors stem from an adult with an advanced solid tumor such as melanoma, head and neck, liver or kidney cancer.

V usage is TRBV4-3 and J usage is TRBJ1-1; TRBD1 matches at 7 bases. V dropped 1 base and J dropped 7; count of bases not matched to a gene: 6. Germline CDR1 is LGHNA and CDR2 is YSLEER. The CDR3 contains 14 residues. The CDR3 DNA follows: TGCGCCAGCAGCCAAGTCAGGGGGGTTAATGAAGCTTTCTTT. Protein product: CASSQVRGVNEAFF.

This clone was observed a few times. Its ends do not fully match the called genes, so a read error is possible. The chain employs TRBV7-7 and TRBJ1-6; D ambiguous. The CDR3 has 13 amino acids. CDR1 is SSHAT, CDR2 FNYEAQ, per germline (reference sequence). CDR3 residues: CASSLGIGSPLHF. The CDR3, as DNA: TGTGCTAGCAGCTTAGGAATAGGATCACCCCTCCACTTT.

The chain combines TRBV10-3 with TRBJ2-3; D is tentatively TRBD1 or TRBD2 (5 bases each). The CDR3 covers 15 residues. Germline-derived CDR1 and CDR2 are ENHRY and SYGVKD. The V end was cut by 6 bases, the J end by 0 bases, with 13 bases between. CDR3 amino acids: CAIRTGTASTDTQYF. The CDR3 nucleotides read TGTGCCATCAGGACCGGGACGGCGAGCACAGATACGCAGTATTTT.

V gene TRBV27 combines with J gene TRBJ1-5, with 8 bases lining up with TRBD1. This CDR3 is 15 amino acids long. With 5 bases clipped from V and 4 bases from J, the junction kept 7 bases outside the gene matches. Germline V gene data show CDR1 as MNHEY and CDR2 as SMNVEV (reference sequence). CDR3 DNA: TGTGCCAGCAGTCCGGGGACAGGAGGAAATCAGCCCCAGCATTTT. Translated: CASSPGTGGNQPQHF.

The J gene is TRBJ1-1, the V gene TRBV28; 9 bases align to TRBD1. CDR3 size: 13 residues. After removal of 7 bases from V and 5 bases from J, the junction contained 5 bases not matched to a gene. Germline assignment: CDR1 MDHEN and CDR2 SYDVKM. The CDR3 DNA follows: TGTGCCAGCAACCCAGGGACAGGGACTGAAGCTTTCTTT. It specifies CASNPGTGTEAFF.

The CDR3 bases are TGTGCCAGCTCACCACCGGGACAGTGGGAGACCCAGTACTTC. Translating gives CASSPPGQWETQYF. The chain carries TRBV18 and TRBJ2-5; 7 bases are shared with TRBD1. Germline CDR1 KGHSH, CDR2 LQKENI. This CDR3 comprises 14 residues. The J segment lost 5 bases and the V segment lost 0 bases, leaving 3 bases of the junction unmatched.

The J gene is TRBJ2-7, the V gene TRBV5-1; TRBD1 aligns across 12 bases. Germline V CDR1 and CDR2: SGHRS, YFSETQ. CDR3 length equals 16 residues. The trim removed 2 bases at V and 4 bases at J, leaving 7 bases unmatched. The CDR3 coding sequence is TGCGCCAGCAGCTTCGCCGGGACAGGGGGCGGATACGAGCAGTACTTC. Translation gives CASSFAGTGGGYEQYF. Full variable domain (remainder filled in from reference TRBV5-1 and TRBJ2-7): KAGVTQTPRYLIKTRGQQVTLSCSPISGHRSVSWYQQTPGQGLQFLFEYFSETQRNKGNFPGRFSGRQFSNSRSEMNVSTLELGDSALYLCASSFAGTGGGYEQYFGPGTRLTVT.

This clone was found once. The genes are TRBV19 and TRBJ1-1, with TRBD1 identical over 11 bases. The CDR3 spans 15 residues. CDR1 is LNHDA and CDR2 is SQIVND in the germline V gene (reference sequence). V gave up 3 bases and J gave up 5 bases; unmatched junction bases: 5. CDR3 bases: TGTGCCAGTAGTATCTCCGGGACAGGGGGGACTGAAGCTTTCTTT. Its protein product is CASSISGTGGTEAFF.

The chain is built from TRBV19 and TRBJ2-3, with D perhaps TRBD1 or TRBD2 (6 bases each). This CDR3 region has 15 residues. The germline gives CDR1 LNHDA, CDR2 SQIVND (reference sequence). With 7 bases removed from V and 4 bases from J, the gap between germline ends came to 18 bases. This CDR3 reads CASTPDRLAADTQYF. CDR3 sequence (DNA): TGTGCCAGTACCCCGGACAGATTAGCGGCAGATACGCAGTATTTT.

V is TRBV14 and J is TRBJ1-2, with D possibly being TRBD1 (5 bases). CDR3 size: 13 residues. The germline V and J ends were trimmed by 4 bases and 2 bases, with 8 bases remaining between them. From germline, CDR1 is SGHDN and CDR2 FVKESK. The CDR3 here is CASSPGRNYGYTF. CDR3 DNA sequence: TGTGCCAGCAGCCCGGGACGGAACTATGGCTACACCTTC.

This clone was seen once. This rearrangement joins TRBV7-9 to TRBJ2-2, with D possibly TRBD1 on 5 matching bases. CDR1 is SEHNR, CDR2 FQNEAQ, per germline (reference sequence). The CDR3 extends over 14 amino acids. V was pared by 1 base and J by 9 bases, with 12 bases between. The CDR3 spells CASSLGAQGRELFF. Here the CDR3 DNA reads TGTGCCAGCAGCTTAGGGGCGCAGGGCCGGGAGCTGTTTTTT.

The J gene is TRBJ2-7, the V gene TRBV5-1; D ambiguous. Germline CDR1 is SGHRS and CDR2 is YFSETQ. The V gene lost 0 bases and the J gene lost 0 bases, with 7 bases spanning the gap. This CDR3 spans 14 amino acids. CDR3 nucleotides: TGCGCCAGCAGCTTGGACGGACCCTCCTACGAGCAGTACTTC. Residues: CASSLDGPSYEQYF.

A remark on this clone: Other DNA variants within this sample encode the same CDR3. The V call is TRBV30, the J call TRBJ2-7; the D is unclear. Germline values: CDR1 GTSNPN, CDR2 SVGIG (reference sequence). V shed 3 bases and J shed 2 bases, with 5 bases lying between them. The CDR3 loop spans 11 amino acids. The CDR3 coding sequence is TGTGCCTGGAGCTCCCCCTACGAGCAGTACTTC. This sequence encodes CAWSSPYEQYF.

The chain carries TRBV4-3 and TRBJ2-2; the D gene is possibly TRBD1 (6 bases). V shed 4 bases and J shed 7 bases, with 22 bases lying between them. Germline assignment: CDR1 LGHNA and CDR2 YSLEER. CDR3 length: 17 amino acids. In DNA, the CDR3 is TGCGCCAGCAGCCCCCGACCAGAGGGGGTCGGAGGCGGGGAGCTGTTTTTT. This encodes CASSPRPEGVGGGELFF.

Only one count was recorded for this clone. The chain combines TRBV6-4 with TRBJ2-6; D is ambiguous. Germline CDR1 reads MRHNA; CDR2 reads SNTAGT. This CDR3 is 14 amino acids long. Trimming pared 3 bases from V and 1 base from J, leaving 4 bases between. The CDR3 loop is CASSDRSGANVLTF. The CDR3, as DNA: TGTGCCAGCAGTGATAGGTCTGGGGCCAACGTCCTGACTTTC.

This chain connects TRBV21-1 to TRBJ2-5; TRBD1, the table's D call, lacks a check against the DNA. TRBV21-1 has pseudogene status. This CDR3 is built from 19 residues. The CDR3 protein is CASSKNPPGQGILQETQYF. The CDR3 DNA reads as TGTGCCAGCAGCAAAAACCCCCCGGGACAGGGGATTCTCCAAGAGACCCAGTACTTC.

This sequence joins TRBV7-3 and TRBJ2-1; 13 nucleotides match TRBD2. The J segment lost 5 bases and the V segment lost 5 bases, leaving 6 bases of the junction unmatched. Per germline, CDR1 SGHTA and CDR2 FQGTGA. This CDR3 comprises 16 residues. The CDR3 region is CASSPSGTSGNNEQFF. In nucleotides, the CDR3 is TGTGCCAGCAGCCCATCCGGGACTAGCGGGAACAATGAGCAGTTCTTC. Full variable domain (outside the CDR3, taken from reference TRBV7-3 and TRBJ2-1): GAGVSQTPSNKVTEKGKYVELRCDPISGHTALYWYRQSLGQGPEFLIYFQGTGAADDSGLPNDRFFAVRPEGSVSTLKIQRTERGDSAVYLCASSPSGTSGNNEQFFGPGTRLTVL.

This chain uses TRBV7-3 with TRBJ1-3; D is possibly TRBD1 (6 bases). Between the trimmed V and J ends, which lost 5 bases and 8 bases, there was a span of 7 bases. This CDR3 is 11 amino acids long. Germline V CDR1 and CDR2: SGHTA, FQGTGA. CDR3 coding DNA: TGTGCCAGCAGCCCAGGGGACACCATATATTTT. Its protein product is CASSPGDTIYF.

The V gene is TRBV28, the J gene TRBJ2-7, with D possibly matching TRBD1 (6 bases). This CDR3 is 14 amino acids long. The V end lost 5 bases, the J end lost 3 bases, and 14 bases lay between the germline ends. The germline gives CDR1 MDHEN, CDR2 SYDVKM. The CDR3 bases are TGTGCCAGCAGTCCCAGGGGCTATAACTACGAGCAGTACTTC. Encoded protein: CASSPRGYNYEQYF.

The chain has TRBV7-2 and TRBJ2-3; D unclear. The CDR3 runs 14 residues. CDR1 and CDR2 (germline): SGHTA, FQGNSA. V dropped 1 base and J dropped 3 bases, with 8 bases sitting between them. The CDR3 spells CASSLGLDTDTQYF. In DNA form, the CDR3 reads TGTGCCAGCAGCTTAGGCCTAGATACAGATACGCAGTATTTT.